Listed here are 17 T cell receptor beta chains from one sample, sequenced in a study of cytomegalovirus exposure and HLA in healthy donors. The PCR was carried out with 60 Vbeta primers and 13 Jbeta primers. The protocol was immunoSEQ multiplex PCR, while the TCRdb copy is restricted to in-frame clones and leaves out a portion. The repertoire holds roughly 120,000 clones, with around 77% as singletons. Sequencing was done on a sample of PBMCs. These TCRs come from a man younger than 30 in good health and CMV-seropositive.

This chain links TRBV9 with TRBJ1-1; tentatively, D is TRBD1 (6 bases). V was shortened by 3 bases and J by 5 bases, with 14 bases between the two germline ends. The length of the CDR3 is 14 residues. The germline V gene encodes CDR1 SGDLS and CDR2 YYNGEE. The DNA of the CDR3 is TGTGCCAGCAGCGGGTCAGGGGTAGGGACTGAAGCTTTCTTT. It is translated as CASSGSGVGTEAFF.

The DNA for the CDR3 is TGCGCCAGCAGAGGGGGCAGGGACACTGAAGCTTTCTTT. Translated, it gives CASRGGRDTEAFF. V is TRBV10-2 and J is TRBJ1-1, with TRBD1 matching over 7 bases. V was pared by 6 bases and J by 3 bases, with 4 bases of the junction left unmatched. The germline CDR1 and CDR2 sequences are WSHSY and SAAADI. The CDR3 has 13 residues.

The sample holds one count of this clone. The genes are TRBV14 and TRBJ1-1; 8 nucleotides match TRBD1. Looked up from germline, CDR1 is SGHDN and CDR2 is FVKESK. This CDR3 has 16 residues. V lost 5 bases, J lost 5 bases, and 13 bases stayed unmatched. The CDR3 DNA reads TGTGCCAGCAGCATGGCAACCGGGACAGGCGGGACTGAAGCTTTCTTT. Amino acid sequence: CASSMATGTGGTEAFF.

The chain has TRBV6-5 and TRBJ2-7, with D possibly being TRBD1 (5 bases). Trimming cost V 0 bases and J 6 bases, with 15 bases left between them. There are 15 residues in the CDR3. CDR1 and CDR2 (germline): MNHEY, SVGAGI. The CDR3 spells CASSYSILVDSEQYF. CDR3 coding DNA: TGTGCCAGCAGTTACTCAATTCTAGTCGACAGCGAGCAGTACTTC.

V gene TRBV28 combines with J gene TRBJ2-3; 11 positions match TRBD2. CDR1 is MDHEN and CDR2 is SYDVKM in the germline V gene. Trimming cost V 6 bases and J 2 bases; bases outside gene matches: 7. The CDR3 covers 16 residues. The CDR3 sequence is CASSPGTSGPTDTQYF. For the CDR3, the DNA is TGTGCCAGCAGCCCCGGGACTAGCGGACCCACAGATACGCAGTATTTT.

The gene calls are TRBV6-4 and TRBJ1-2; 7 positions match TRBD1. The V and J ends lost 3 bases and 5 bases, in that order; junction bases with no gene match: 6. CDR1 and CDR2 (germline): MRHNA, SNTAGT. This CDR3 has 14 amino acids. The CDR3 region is CASSEGGAGYGYTF. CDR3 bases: TGTGCCAGCAGTGAAGGGGGCGCGGGGTATGGCTACACCTTC.

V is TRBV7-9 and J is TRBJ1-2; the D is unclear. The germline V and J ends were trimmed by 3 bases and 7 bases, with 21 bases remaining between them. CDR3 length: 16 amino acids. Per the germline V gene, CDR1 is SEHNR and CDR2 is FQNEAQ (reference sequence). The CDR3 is CASSFRPGSFFGGYTF. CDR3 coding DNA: TGTGCCAGCAGCTTCCGTCCTGGGAGTTTCTTCGGTGGCTACACCTTC.

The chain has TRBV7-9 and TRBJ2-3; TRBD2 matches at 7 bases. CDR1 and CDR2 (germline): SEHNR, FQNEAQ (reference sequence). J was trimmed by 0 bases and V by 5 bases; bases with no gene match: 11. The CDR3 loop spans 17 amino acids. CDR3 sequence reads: CASSPPPGGLSTDTQYF. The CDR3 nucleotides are TGTGCCAGCAGCCCCCCTCCGGGAGGATTAAGCACAGATACGCAGTATTTT.

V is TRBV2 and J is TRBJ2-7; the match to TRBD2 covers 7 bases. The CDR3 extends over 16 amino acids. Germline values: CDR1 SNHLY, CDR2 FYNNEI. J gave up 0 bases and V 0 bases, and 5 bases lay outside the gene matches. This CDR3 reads CASSEAPSGGSYEQYF. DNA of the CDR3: TGTGCCAGCAGTGAAGCGCCTAGCGGAGGCTCCTACGAGCAGTACTTC.

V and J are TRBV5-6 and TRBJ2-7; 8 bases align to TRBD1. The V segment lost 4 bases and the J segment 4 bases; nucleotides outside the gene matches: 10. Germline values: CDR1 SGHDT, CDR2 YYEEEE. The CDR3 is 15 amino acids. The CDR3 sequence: CASSQMDRDFYEQYF. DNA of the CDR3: TGTGCCAGCAGCCAGATGGACAGGGATTTTTACGAGCAGTACTTC.

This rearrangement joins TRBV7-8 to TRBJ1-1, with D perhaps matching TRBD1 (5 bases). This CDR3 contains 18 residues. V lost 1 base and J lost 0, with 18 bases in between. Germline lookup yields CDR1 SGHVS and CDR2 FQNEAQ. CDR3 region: CASSLGYQGGLVNTEAFF. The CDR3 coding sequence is TGTGCCAGCAGCTTAGGGTATCAGGGAGGTTTGGTGAACACTGAAGCTTTCTTT.

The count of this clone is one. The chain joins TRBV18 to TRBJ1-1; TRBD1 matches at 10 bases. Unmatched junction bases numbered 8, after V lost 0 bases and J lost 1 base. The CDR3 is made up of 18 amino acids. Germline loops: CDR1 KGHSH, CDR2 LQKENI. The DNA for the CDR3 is TGTGCCAGCTCACCACCGAGGGACAGGGGAGGCCGGAACACTGAAGCTTTCTTT. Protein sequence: CASSPPRDRGGRNTEAFF.

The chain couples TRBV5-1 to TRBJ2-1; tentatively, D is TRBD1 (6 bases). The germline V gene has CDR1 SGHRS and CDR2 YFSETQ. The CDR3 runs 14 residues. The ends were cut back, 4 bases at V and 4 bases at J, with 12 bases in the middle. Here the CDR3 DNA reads TGCGCCAGCAGCCCATCAGGGGTTTACAATGAGCAGTTCTTC. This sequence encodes CASSPSGVYNEQFF. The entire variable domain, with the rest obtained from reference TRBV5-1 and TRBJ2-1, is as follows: KAGVTQTPRYLIKTRGQQVTLSCSPISGHRSVSWYQQTPGQGLQFLFEYFSETQRNKGNFPGRFSGRQFSNSRSEMNVSTLELGDSALYLCASSPSGVYNEQFFGPGTRLTVL.

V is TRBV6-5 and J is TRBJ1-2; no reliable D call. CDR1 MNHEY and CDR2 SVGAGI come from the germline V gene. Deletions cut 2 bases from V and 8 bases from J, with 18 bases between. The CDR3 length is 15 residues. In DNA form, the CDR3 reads TGTGCCAGCAGTTACCGATCGGGGATAGCCGGAGGCTACACCTTC. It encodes CASSYRSGIAGGYTF.

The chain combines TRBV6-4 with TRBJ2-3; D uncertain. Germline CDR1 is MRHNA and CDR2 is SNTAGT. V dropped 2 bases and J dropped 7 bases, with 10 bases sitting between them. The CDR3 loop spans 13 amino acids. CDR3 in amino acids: CASSDGWANTQYF. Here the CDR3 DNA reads TGTGCCAGCAGTGACGGGTGGGCCAATACGCAGTATTTT.

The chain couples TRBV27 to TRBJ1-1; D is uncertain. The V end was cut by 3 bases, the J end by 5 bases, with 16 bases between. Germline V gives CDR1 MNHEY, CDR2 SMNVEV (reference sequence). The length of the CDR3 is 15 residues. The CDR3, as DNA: TGTGCCAGCAGTTTCATGGCCCCCTGGGAGACTGAAGCTTTCTTT. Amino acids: CASSFMAPWETEAFF.

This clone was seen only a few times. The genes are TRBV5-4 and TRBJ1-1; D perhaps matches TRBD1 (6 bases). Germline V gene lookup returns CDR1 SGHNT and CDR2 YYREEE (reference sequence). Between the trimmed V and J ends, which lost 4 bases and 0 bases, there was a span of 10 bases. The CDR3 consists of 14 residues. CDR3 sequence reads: CASSQGQMNTEAFF. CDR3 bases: TGTGCCAGCAGCCAAGGACAGATGAACACTGAAGCTTTCTTT.